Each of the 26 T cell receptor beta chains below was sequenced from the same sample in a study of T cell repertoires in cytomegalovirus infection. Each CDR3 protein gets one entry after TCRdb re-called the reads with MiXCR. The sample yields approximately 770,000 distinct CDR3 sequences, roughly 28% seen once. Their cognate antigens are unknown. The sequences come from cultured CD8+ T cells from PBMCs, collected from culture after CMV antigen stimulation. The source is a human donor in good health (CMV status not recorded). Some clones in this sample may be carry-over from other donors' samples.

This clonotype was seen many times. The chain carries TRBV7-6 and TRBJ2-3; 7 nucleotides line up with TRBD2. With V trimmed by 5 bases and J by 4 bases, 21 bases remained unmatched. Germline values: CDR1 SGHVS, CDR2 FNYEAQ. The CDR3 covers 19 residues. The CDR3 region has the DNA TGTGCCAGCAGCAAGTGGGCTAGCGGAACCGAAATCCCCCCAGATACGCAGTATTTT. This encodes CASSKWASGTEIPPDTQYF.

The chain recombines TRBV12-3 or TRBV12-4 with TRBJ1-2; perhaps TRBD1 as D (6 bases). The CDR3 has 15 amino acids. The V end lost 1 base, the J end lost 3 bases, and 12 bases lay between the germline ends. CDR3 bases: TGTGCCAGCAGTTTAGGGACAGCGGCCCACTATGGCTACACCTTC. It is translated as CASSLGTAAHYGYTF.

The CDR3 protein is CSASRDRGIPDTQYF. The CDR3 DNA is TGCAGTGCTAGCCGGGACAGGGGGATCCCAGATACGCAGTATTTT. This chain uses TRBV20-1 with TRBJ2-3, with 11 bases that match TRBD1. The length of the CDR3 is 15 residues. CDR1 and CDR2 (germline): DFQATT, SNEGSKA (reference sequence). Trimming removed 3 bases from V and 4 bases from J; junction bases left unmatched: 6.

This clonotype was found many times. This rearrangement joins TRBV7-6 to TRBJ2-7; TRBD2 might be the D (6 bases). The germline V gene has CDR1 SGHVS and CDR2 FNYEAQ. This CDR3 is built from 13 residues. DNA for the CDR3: TGTGCTAGCAGCGAACGTTTTGGAGGGGAGCAGTACGTC. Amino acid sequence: CASSERFGGEQYV.

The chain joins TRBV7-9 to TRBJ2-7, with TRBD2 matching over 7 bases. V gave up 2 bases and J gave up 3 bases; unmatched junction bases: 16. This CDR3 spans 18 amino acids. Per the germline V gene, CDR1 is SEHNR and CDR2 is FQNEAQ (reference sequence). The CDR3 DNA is TGTGCCAGCAGCTTACCCAGCGGGGCTGAACGACGGGGCTACGAGCAGTACTTC. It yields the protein CASSLPSGAERRGYEQYF.

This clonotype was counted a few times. The DNA for the CDR3 is TGTGCCAGCAGTGAAAACCAGGGACTAATCTACGAGCAGTACGTC. It encodes CASSENQGLIYEQYV. The J gene is TRBJ2-7, the V gene TRBV6-1; 7 positions match TRBD2. V dropped 2 bases and J dropped 3; count of bases not matched to a gene: 7. CDR3 length equals 15 residues. CDR1 is MNHNS, CDR2 SASEGT, per germline.

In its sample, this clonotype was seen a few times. CDR3 protein: CSVILGEGAFF. CDR3 bases: TGCAGCGTTATTTTAGGGGAGGGAGCTTTCTTT. The genes are TRBV29-1 and TRBJ1-1; tentatively, D is TRBD1 (5 bases). This CDR3 has 11 amino acids. Trimming took off 5 bases at V and 10 bases at J, with 14 bases between the two ends. CDR1 and CDR2 from the germline V gene are SQVTM and ANQGSEA.

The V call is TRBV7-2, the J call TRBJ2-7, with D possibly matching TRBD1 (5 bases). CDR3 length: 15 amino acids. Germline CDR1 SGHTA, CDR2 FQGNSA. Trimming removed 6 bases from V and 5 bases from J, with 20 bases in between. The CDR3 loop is CASSDPPQGYHEQYF. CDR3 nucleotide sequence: TGTGCCAGCAGTGACCCCCCGCAGGGTTACCACGAGCAGTACTTC.

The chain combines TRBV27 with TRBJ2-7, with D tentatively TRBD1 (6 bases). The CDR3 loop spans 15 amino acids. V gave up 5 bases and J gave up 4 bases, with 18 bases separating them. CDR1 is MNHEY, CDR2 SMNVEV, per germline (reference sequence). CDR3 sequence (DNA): TGTGCCAGCAGTATTTCGACAGGTCCAAATTACGAGCAGTACTTC. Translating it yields CASSISTGPNYEQYF.

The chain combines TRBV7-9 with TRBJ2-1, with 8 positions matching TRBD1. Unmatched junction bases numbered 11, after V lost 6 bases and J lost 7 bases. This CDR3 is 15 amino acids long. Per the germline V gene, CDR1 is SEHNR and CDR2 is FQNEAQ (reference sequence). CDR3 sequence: CASSRTGTGYNEQFF. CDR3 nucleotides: TGTGCCAGCAGTCGTACCGGGACAGGTTATAATGAGCAGTTCTTC.

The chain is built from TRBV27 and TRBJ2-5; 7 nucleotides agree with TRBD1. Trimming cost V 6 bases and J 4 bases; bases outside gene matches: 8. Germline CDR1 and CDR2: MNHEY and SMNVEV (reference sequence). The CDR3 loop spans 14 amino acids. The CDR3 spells CASRLGQAPETQYF. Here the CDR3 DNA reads TGTGCCAGCAGACTTGGACAGGCCCCAGAGACCCAGTACTTC.

The CDR3, as DNA: TGTGCCAGCAGTTACTCGGGGGCTCAGGGCTACGAGCAGTACGTC. Translating it yields CASSYSGAQGYEQYV. V gene TRBV6-2 or TRBV6-3 combines with J gene TRBJ2-7; tentative D call: TRBD1 (6 bases). Germline CDR1 MNHEY, CDR2 SVGEGT. The CDR3 extends over 15 amino acids. V was pared by 0 bases and J by 3 bases, with 12 bases between.

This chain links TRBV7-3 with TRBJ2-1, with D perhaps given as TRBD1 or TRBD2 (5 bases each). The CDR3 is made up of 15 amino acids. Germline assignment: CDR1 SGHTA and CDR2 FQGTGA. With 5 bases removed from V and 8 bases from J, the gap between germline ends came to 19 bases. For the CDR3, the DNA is TGTGCCAGCAGCCTGGGACCGAAGGGGTTCGATGAGCAGTTCTTC. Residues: CASSLGPKGFDEQFF.

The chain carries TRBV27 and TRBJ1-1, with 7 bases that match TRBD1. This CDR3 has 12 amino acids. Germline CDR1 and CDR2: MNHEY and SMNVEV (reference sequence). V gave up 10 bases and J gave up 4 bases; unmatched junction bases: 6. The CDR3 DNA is TGTGCCAACAGGAGGGGGCCCACTGAAGCTTTCTTT. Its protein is CANRRGPTEAFF.

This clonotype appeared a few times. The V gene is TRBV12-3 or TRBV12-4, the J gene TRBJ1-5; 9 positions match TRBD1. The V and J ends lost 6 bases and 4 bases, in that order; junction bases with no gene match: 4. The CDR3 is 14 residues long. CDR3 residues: CASSYRGLNQPQHF. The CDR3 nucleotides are TGTGCCAGCAGCTACAGGGGGCTGAATCAGCCCCAGCATTTT.

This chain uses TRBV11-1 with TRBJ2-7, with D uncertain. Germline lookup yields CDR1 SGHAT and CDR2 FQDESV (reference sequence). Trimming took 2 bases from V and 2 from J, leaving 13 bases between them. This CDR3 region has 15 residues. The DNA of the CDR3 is TGTGCCAGCAGCTTAAGGCGGTACGGAGCCTACGAGCAGTACTTC. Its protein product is CASSLRRYGAYEQYF.

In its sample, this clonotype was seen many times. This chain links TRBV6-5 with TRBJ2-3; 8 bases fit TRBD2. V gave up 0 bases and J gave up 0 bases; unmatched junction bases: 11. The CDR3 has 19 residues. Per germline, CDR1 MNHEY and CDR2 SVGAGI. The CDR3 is CASSYSTAGGQLSTDTQYF. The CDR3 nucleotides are TGTGCCAGCAGTTACTCCACGGCGGGGGGCCAACTTAGCACAGATACGCAGTATTTT.

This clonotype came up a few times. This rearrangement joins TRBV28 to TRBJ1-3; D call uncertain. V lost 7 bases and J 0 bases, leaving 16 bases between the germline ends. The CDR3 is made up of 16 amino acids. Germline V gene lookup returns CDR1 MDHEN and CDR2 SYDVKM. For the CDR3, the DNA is TGTGCCAGCAAGGTGGGGAGCCAATACTCTGGAAACACCATATATTTT. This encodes CASKVGSQYSGNTIYF.

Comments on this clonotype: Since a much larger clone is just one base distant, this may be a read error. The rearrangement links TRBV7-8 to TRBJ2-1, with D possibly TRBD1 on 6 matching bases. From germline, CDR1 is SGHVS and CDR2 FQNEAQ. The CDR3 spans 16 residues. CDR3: CASSVGPLQGINERFF. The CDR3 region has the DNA TGTGCCAGCAGCGTAGGGCCCTTACAGGGAATCAATGAGCGGTTCTTC.

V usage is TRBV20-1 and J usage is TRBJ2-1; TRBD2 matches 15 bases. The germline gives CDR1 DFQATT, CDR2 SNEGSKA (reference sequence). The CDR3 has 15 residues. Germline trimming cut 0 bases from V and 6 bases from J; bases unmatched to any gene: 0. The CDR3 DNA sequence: TGCAGTGCTAGAGAGGGACTAGCGGGGGGCAATGAGCAGTTCTTC. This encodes CSAREGLAGGNEQFF.

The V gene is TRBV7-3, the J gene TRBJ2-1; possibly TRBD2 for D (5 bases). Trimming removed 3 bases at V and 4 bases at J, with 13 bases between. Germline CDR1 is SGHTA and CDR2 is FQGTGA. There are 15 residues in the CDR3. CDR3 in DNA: TGTGCCAGCAGCTTGGATCCGGGGTGGTACAATGAGCAGTTCTTC. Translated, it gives CASSLDPGWYNEQFF.

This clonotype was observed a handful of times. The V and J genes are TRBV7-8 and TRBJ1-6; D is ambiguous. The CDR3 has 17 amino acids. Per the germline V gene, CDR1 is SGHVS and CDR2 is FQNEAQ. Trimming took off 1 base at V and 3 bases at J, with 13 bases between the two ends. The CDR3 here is CASSLDLITGYNSPLHF. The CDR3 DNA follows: TGTGCCAGCAGCTTAGACTTAATAACCGGCTATAATTCACCCCTCCACTTT.

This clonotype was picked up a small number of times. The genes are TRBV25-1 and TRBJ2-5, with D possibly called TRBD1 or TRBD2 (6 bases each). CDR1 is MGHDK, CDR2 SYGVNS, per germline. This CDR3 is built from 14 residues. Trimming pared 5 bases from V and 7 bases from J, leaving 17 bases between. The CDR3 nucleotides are TGTGCCAGCAGTTGGGGGCCGGTGGGGGGGACCCAGTACTTC. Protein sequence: CASSWGPVGGTQYF.

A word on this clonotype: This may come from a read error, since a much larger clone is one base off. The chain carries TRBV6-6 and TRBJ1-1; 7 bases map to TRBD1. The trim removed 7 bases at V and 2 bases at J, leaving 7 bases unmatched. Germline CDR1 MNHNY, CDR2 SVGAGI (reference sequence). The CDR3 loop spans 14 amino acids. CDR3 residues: CASTMGQINTEAFF. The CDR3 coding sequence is TGTGCCAGCACCATGGGACAGATAAACACTGAAGCTTTCTTT.

Written as DNA, the CDR3 is TGTGCCAGCAGTGATCAAGGGTACGGAGAGACCCAGTACTTC. Its protein is CASSDQGYGETQYF. V gene TRBV2 combines with J gene TRBJ2-5; D is unresolved. Germline loops: CDR1 SNHLY, CDR2 FYNNEI. This CDR3 is built from 14 residues. The V and J ends lost 3 bases and 4 bases respectively, with 12 bases between them.

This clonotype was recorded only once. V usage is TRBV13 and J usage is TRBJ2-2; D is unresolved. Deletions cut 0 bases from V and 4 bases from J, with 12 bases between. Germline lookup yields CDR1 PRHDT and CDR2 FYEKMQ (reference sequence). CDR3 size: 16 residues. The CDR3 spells CASSLGGSGPTGELFF. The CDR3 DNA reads TGTGCCAGCAGCTTAGGGGGGTCGGGCCCCACCGGGGAGCTGTTTTTT.